This record covers a single T cell receptor (beta chain). Autoimmune disease history or systemic immunosuppression meant exclusion. This record belongs to a study of OX40 agonist ivuxolimab in advanced cancers. Study summary: Intravenous ivuxolimab at 0.01 to 10 mg/kg was given to patients every 2 weeks. Males comprised around four fifths of the group, whose mean age was about 60 years (range about 20 to 85).

This CDR3 contains 17 residues. Germline V gene data show CDR1 as SGHTA and CDR2 as FQGTGA. Trimming cost V 4 bases and J 3 bases; bases outside gene matches: 8. Generated by immunoSEQ multiplex PCR, the TCRdb table keeps only in-frame clones and is missing some. Of some 70,000 clones in the sample, 75% to 90% were seen once. The receptor comes from an adult with an advanced solid tumor such as melanoma, head and neck, liver or kidney cancer. The specimen comprised CD4+ or CD8+ T cells sorted from blood, sampled in a trial of the OX40 agonist ivuxolimab. The chain links TRBV7-3 to TRBJ2-1; 11 positions match TRBD2. CDR3 in amino acids: CASSSYPGTSGYNEQFF. CDR3 nucleotides: TGTGCCAGCAGCTCCTATCCCGGGACTAGCGGCTACAATGAGCAGTTCTTC.